Described below is a single T cell receptor beta chain sequence and its context. This clonotype has more than one count but fewer than ten. It lacks a known antigen. Nothing much larger sits one base from this clone, and base qualities are not available. Libraries were constructed by 5' RACE. For sequencing, an Illumina HiSeq 2500 was employed. A second PCR of roughly 7 to 11 cycles was run with a J-beta primer mix and a sample-barcoded 5' primer. Each TCR beta cDNA molecule received a unique molecular identifier from a template-switch 5' adaptor carrying 12 random nucleotides. Each sample yielded at least 2.5 million CDR3-containing paired-end reads. First-strand cDNA synthesis was performed from all RNA using the Mint cDNA synthesis kit, with priming by a TRBC-specific oligonucleotide. Following uracil-DNA glycosylase treatment, all cDNA underwent a first 18-cycle PCR with the universal primers M1SS and BC2_uni_R. Processing in the source paper ran as follows. For normalization, 1 million high-quality reads, each with a distinct molecular identifier, were randomly selected from each sample. Reads sharing molecular identifiers were discarded rather than binned into consensus sequences. CDR3 identification, clonotype clustering and error correction used MiTCR with a Q25 quality threshold and the strictest error-elimination algorithm. A nonparametric unseen species model with Euler transformation was used to estimate a lower bound on total TCR beta diversity. TCRdb reprocessing: public reads trimmed at Q25 with fastp, clones called with MiXCR, in-frame beta chains kept. Identical CDR3 protein sequences are pooled into one entry, listed with their most common genes and DNA. The V and J calls and clone size come from TCRdb's table, not from the authors' own analysis. This sample is represented by 750,000 to 950,000 distinct CDR3 sequences; 25% to 30% of them were singletons. Clones ranked in the top ten supply about 3% of the sample.

Donors were under 40 systemically healthy Caucasian individuals from Russia aged roughly 6 to 90 years. Each donor gave ten milliliters of peripheral blood, collected into EDTA-treated Vacutainer tubes. Ficoll-Paque density-gradient centrifugation was used to isolate PBMCs, with at least 6 million obtained per sample. Total RNA was extracted from PBMCs with Trizol reagent, with at least 5 micrograms obtained per sample. For every donor, an aliquot of PBMCs went through flow cytometry to measure the percentages of naive CD45RAhigh/CD27high T cells. The entry originates in a study of blood T cells in healthy people across ages (dated by TCRdb to the mid-2010s). Looking at the study overall: In model experiments, roughly one uniquely barcoded TCR beta cDNA molecule per two T cells was captured by template switching. Using deep sequencing normalized with unique cDNA molecular identifiers, the study measured how TCR beta repertoire diversity changes with age. Two additional independent replicas of 1 million unique cDNA reads from the same blood draw were analyzed for two donors (one aged 18 to 29 and one aged 80 or older). The donors were divided into four age groups: young (average about 15 years), middle-aged (about 40), aged (roughly 60) and long-lived (around 80). Overall results and qualifications from the work: Bulk unsorted PBMC profiling prevented conclusive comparison of naive and antigen-experienced compartments. Compared with the aged group, more naive CD4+ T cells, fewer expanded clones and increased TCR diversity were shown by the long-lived group, suggesting age selection. As age increased, observed TCR beta diversity per million T cells dropped in a roughly linear way, and a significant reduction was already evident by age around 41. Estimates of total diversity from one million sequenced T cells were regarded as lower bounds and underestimates. A strong correlation was found between observed TCR beta diversity and the percentage of naive T cells measured by flow cytometry. Donor CMV infection status was unknown, potentially confounding age-related changes in expanded clonotypes.

The junction shows trimming of 6 bases on V and 5 bases on J, plus 11 bases between the germline ends. The cysteine opens and the phenylalanine closes a CDR3 of 13 amino acids. The only DNA kept is the CDR3, 39 bases in frame from the first base. The germline V gene yields MDHEN for CDR1 and SYDVKM for CDR2. These records were also assigned to another study, of T cells of mothers and their children. Taken from the second paper: Nine systemically healthy Caucasian individuals, comprising three mothers and their six children, were included as donors. cDNA synthesis consumed the entire amount of extracted RNA, loaded at approximately 1.5 ug RNA in each 15 ul reaction. In the second PCR, sample barcodes and 2-4 random nucleotides were introduced via the M1S primer. Over 8 million TCR beta CDR3 reads were obtained for each mother, and about 3 million reads were obtained for each child. TCR recombination output is similarly shaped by thymic selection in related and unrelated pairs, with a minor effect exerted by inherited differences. Normalized repertoire overlap was always slightly but never significantly higher in related than unrelated mother-child pairs. No persistent microchimeric T cell clones were detected, at a sensitivity of around 100 clones per million clonotypes. Deep NGS was used in the study to compare the TCR beta repertoires of mothers and children and to look for features that separate related mother-child pairs from unrelated individuals. On average, the children were about 10 +/- 4 years old, while the mothers were about 40 +/- 4 years old. After adapter ligation with NEBNext reagents, the libraries were sequenced on Illumina HiSeq 2000 with 100+100 nt paired-end reads. To prevent cross-contamination, the mother and child libraries were prepared one month apart and sequenced in separate runs. Between about 500,000 and 2,100,000 distinct TCR beta clonotypes were identified per donor. Naive TCR beta clonotypes were estimated from low-frequency clonotypes matched to each donor's FACS-determined naive share, without sorting.

The sequencing sample was made of blood. The V gene is TRBV28 and the J gene is TRBJ1-3, and TRBD1 may be the D gene, going by 5 matching bases. The clonotype originates from a boy between 10 and 17 years old in good health. The DNA reads as follows: TGTGCCAGCAGCATGGACACCCGAAACACCATATATTTT. Its coded protein is CASSMDTRNTIYF.